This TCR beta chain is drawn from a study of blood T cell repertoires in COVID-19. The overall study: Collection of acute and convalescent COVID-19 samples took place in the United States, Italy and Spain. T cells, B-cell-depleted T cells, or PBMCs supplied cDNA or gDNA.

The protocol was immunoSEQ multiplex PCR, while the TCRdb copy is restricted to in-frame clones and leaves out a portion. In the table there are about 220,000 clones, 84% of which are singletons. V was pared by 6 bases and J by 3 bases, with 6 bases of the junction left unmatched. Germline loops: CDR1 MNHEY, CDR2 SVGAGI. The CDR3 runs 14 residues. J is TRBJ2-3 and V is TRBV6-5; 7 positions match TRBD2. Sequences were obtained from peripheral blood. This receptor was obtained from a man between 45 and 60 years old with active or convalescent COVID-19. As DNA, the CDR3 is TGTGCCAGCAGCGCCGGGACTACTACAGATACGCAGTATTTT. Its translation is CASSAGTTTDTQYF.